This T cell receptor beta chain was identified during a study of cytomegalovirus exposure and HLA in healthy donors. At collection, donors were nominally healthy, but unrecorded immune exposures were probable. This CDR3 contains 16 residues. The V end lost 6 bases, the J end lost 4 bases, and 21 bases lay between the germline ends. From germline, CDR1 is MNHNY and CDR2 SVGAGI (reference sequence). 60 Vbeta and 13 Jbeta primers were used in PCR. Assay: immunoSEQ multiplex PCR; the TCRdb copy retains only in-frame clones and omits some. The data hold approximately 150,000 clones, with 65% to 80% observed a single time.

The clonotype comes from a woman aged 40 to 50 in good health and CMV-seronegative. Material for sequencing was PBMCs. The chain links TRBV6-6 to TRBJ1-1, with D perhaps matching TRBD1 (5 bases). Here the CDR3 DNA reads TGTGCCAGCAGCTCAAACCCTATCGGGGGTAGCACTGAAGCTTTCTTT. Translated: CASSSNPIGGSTEAFF.